Each of the 21 T cell receptor beta chains below was sequenced from the same sample in a study of T-cell memory formation after mild COVID-19. Using its own MiXCR run on the 5' RACE reads, TCRdb lists one record per CDR3 protein. Of roughly 410,000 distinct CDR3 sequences in the sample, 24% are singletons; the top ten hold 8.8%. The sample taken for sequencing was PBMCs or a T cell subset sorted from them (not recorded which). The receptors stem from an adult woman who had mild COVID-19 (a few samples of this study predate the infection). Cell type and time point are not known.

This clonotype was recorded at least ten times. J is TRBJ2-4 and V is TRBV29-1; D might be TRBD1 (6 bases). Germline CDR1 SQVTM, CDR2 ANQGSEA. The V end lost 4 bases, the J end lost 8 bases, and 12 bases lay between the germline ends. There are 12 residues in the CDR3. The CDR3 DNA follows: TGCAGCGTTGTTCTGGGGGCAGACATTCAGTACTTC. This encodes CSVVLGADIQYF.

The gene calls are TRBV6-5 and TRBJ1-4; perhaps TRBD1 as D (5 bases). The ends were cut back, 0 bases at V and 1 base at J, with 9 bases in the middle. The CDR3 covers 16 residues. In germline, CDR1 is MNHEY, CDR2 SVGAGI. Written as DNA, the CDR3 is TGTGCCAGCAGTTACTCCGGGACGGAAACTAATGAAAAACTGTTTTTT. Translating it yields CASSYSGTETNEKLFF.

This clonotype has just a few counts. The V gene is TRBV7-3, the J gene TRBJ2-6; TRBD2 matches at 9 bases. The CDR3 contains 20 residues. J gave up 4 bases and V 2 bases, and 15 bases lay outside the gene matches. CDR1 and CDR2 from the germline V gene are SGHTA and FQGTGA. CDR3 sequence reads: CASSLGYGGRALSGANVLTF. The DNA for the CDR3 is TGTGCCAGCAGCTTAGGTTATGGCGGGAGGGCCCTCTCCGGGGCCAACGTCCTGACTTTC.

This chain joins TRBV6-5 and TRBJ2-7, with a possible D match to TRBD1 (6 bases). Trimming stripped 6 bases from V and 5 bases from J, with 14 bases between. The CDR3 is made up of 13 amino acids. Germline lookup yields CDR1 MNHEY and CDR2 SVGAGI. The CDR3, as DNA: TGTGCCAGCAGGCGAACAGGGATCCACGAGCAGTACTTC. Translation: CASRRTGIHEQYF.

This clonotype was counted between two and nine times. This rearrangement joins TRBV7-9 to TRBJ1-1, with 8 bases matching TRBD1. CDR3 length: 14 residues. CDR1 SEHNR and CDR2 FQNEAQ come from the germline V gene (reference sequence). The V gene end was trimmed by 5 bases and the J gene end by 1 base; junction bases not matched to a gene: 3. CDR3 nucleotide sequence: TGTGCCAGCAGCCCGACAGGGGAGAACACTGAAGCTTTCTTT. Protein sequence: CASSPTGENTEAFF. Looking up the rest from reference TRBV7-9 and TRBJ1-1 gives the full variable domain: DTGVSQNPRHKITKRGQNVTFRCDPISEHNRLYWYRQTLGQGPEFLTYFQNEAQLEKSRLLSDRFSAERPKGSFSTLEIQRTEQGDSAMYLCASSPTGENTEAFFGQGTRLTVV.

The chain uses TRBV24-1 and TRBJ2-5, with 11 bases lining up with TRBD2. After removal of 4 bases from V and 5 bases from J, the junction contained 8 bases not matched to a gene. CDR1 and CDR2 from the germline V gene are KGHDR and SFDVKD. This CDR3 has 16 residues. The CDR3 sequence is CATSDPGLAVAETQYF. The CDR3 DNA sequence: TGTGCCACCAGTGACCCGGGACTAGCGGTGGCCGAGACCCAGTACTTC.

V and J are TRBV14 and TRBJ1-1, with 7 bases aligning to TRBD1. CDR1 is SGHDN, CDR2 FVKESK, per germline. The V gene end was trimmed by 4 bases and the J gene end by 5 bases; junction bases not matched to a gene: 10. The CDR3 is 15 amino acids. DNA of the CDR3: TGTGCCAGCAGCCTAATACCGGGACAGATTACTGAAGCTTTCTTT. Translation: CASSLIPGQITEAFF.

The chain links TRBV25-1 to TRBJ2-1; maybe TRBD1 (5 bases). The CDR3 length is 17 residues. Germline CDR1 and CDR2: MGHDK and SYGVNS. The V end lost 4 bases, the J end lost 5 bases, and 21 bases lay between the germline ends. DNA for the CDR3: TGTGCCAGCAGTGCCCCGGACCATCGAAGGGGCGACAATGAGCAGTTCTTC. This codes for CASSAPDHRRGDNEQFF. Looking up the rest from reference TRBV25-1 and TRBJ2-1 gives the full variable domain: EADIYQTPRYLVIGTGKKITLECSQTMGHDKMYWYQQDPGMELHLIHYSYGVNSTEKGDLSSESTVSRIRTEHFPLTLESARPSHTSQYLCASSAPDHRRGDNEQFFGPGTRLTVL.

This clonotype has more than one count but fewer than ten. The genes are TRBV7-8 and TRBJ2-3; 10 bases align to TRBD2. After removal of 5 bases from V and 7 bases from J, the junction contained 9 bases not matched to a gene. There are 15 residues in the CDR3. Germline V gene lookup returns CDR1 SGHVS and CDR2 FQNEAQ. The CDR3 sequence: CASSPQREGRNTQYF. CDR3 nucleotide sequence: TGTGCCAGCAGCCCTCAGCGGGAGGGCCGGAATACGCAGTATTTT.

A few counts support this clonotype. The rearrangement joins TRBV12-3 or TRBV12-4 to TRBJ1-1, with no clear D. The V and J ends lost 1 base and 0 bases respectively, with 9 bases between them. CDR3 length: 15 amino acids. The CDR3 loop reads CASSLDGEMNTEAFF. The CDR3 nucleotides are TGTGCCAGCAGTTTAGATGGCGAAATGAACACTGAAGCTTTCTTT.

There are a few counts of this clonotype. V usage is TRBV5-1 and J usage is TRBJ2-7; TRBD1 agrees at 10 bases. The CDR3 is made up of 14 amino acids. Germline CDR1 reads SGHRS; CDR2 reads YFSETQ. The ends lost 4 bases at V and 4 bases at J; junction bases unmatched: 5. The CDR3 here is CASSVDRGKYEQYF. The DNA for the CDR3 is TGCGCCAGCAGCGTGGACAGGGGGAAATACGAGCAGTACTTC.

The genes are TRBV29-1 and TRBJ1-1; tentatively, D is TRBD1 (6 bases). This CDR3 has 15 residues. The V end was cut by 5 bases, the J end by 0 bases, with 16 bases between. Looked up from germline, CDR1 is SQVTM and CDR2 is ANQGSEA. The CDR3 DNA follows: TGCAGCGTTCCACACAGGACAGATTTGAACACTGAAGCTTTCTTT. Amino acids: CSVPHRTDLNTEAFF. The full variable domain, its missing parts supplied by reference TRBV29-1 and TRBJ1-1, is SAVISQKPSRDICQRGTSLTIQCQVDSQVTMMFWYRQQPGQSLTLIATANQGSEATYESGFVIDKFPISRPNLTFSTLTVSNMSPEDSSIYLCSVPHRTDLNTEAFFGQGTRLTVV.

The CDR3 is CASSPIGTDNSPLHF. The CDR3 DNA sequence: TGTGCCAGCTCACCAATAGGAACGGATAATTCACCCCTCCACTTT. V and J are TRBV18 and TRBJ1-6; no clear D gene. Between the trimmed V and J ends, which lost 2 bases and 5 bases, there was a span of 10 bases. Germline-derived CDR1 and CDR2 are KGHSH and LQKENI. The CDR3 runs 15 residues.

The chain employs TRBV5-1 and TRBJ2-3; D is unresolved. Germline V gene data show CDR1 as SGHRS and CDR2 as YFSETQ. Trimming removed 2 bases from V and 1 base from J, with 14 bases in between. This CDR3 spans 16 amino acids. The CDR3 DNA reads as TGCGCCAGCAGCTTTGGTTTGGACGAACGCACAGATACGCAGTATTTT. This translates into CASSFGLDERTDTQYF.

The gene calls are TRBV5-6 and TRBJ2-7; the match to TRBD1 covers 9 bases. CDR3 length equals 15 residues. Germline CDR1 reads SGHDT; CDR2 reads YYEEEE. The junction had 8 bases not matched to a gene; V was cut back by 5 bases and J by 2 bases. CDR3 coding DNA: TGTGCCAGCAGGAAGTGGGGGACAGGGCCCTACGAGCAGTACTTC. As protein: CASRKWGTGPYEQYF.

This clonotype occurred a few times. This chain links TRBV5-4 with TRBJ2-1, with 7 positions matching TRBD2. The CDR3 covers 15 residues. From germline, CDR1 is SGHNT and CDR2 YYREEE (reference sequence). V lost 5 bases and J lost 7; bases outside the gene matches: 12. This CDR3 reads CASSRAGDGENEQFF. DNA of the CDR3: TGTGCCAGCAGTCGGGCGGGAGACGGGGAAAATGAGCAGTTCTTC. Together with reference TRBV5-4 and TRBJ2-1, the CDR3 gives the full variable domain: ETGVTQSPTHLIKTRGQQVTLRCSSQSGHNTVSWYQQALGQGPQFIFQYYREEENGRGNFPPRFSGLQFPNYSSELNVNALELDDSALYLCASSRAGDGENEQFFGPGTRLTVL.

V usage is TRBV6-6 and J usage is TRBJ1-6; 8 bases align to TRBD1. Germline values: CDR1 MNHNY, CDR2 SVGAGI (reference sequence). Trimming removed 6 bases from V and 7 bases from J; junction bases left unmatched: 5. The CDR3 length is 14 residues. CDR3: CASREGQANSPLHF. CDR3 DNA: TGTGCCAGCAGGGAGGGACAGGCCAATTCACCCCTCCACTTT.

The CDR3 spells CASSYPTGTNTGELFF. The CDR3 DNA follows: TGTGCCAGCAGTTACCCGACAGGGACGAACACCGGGGAGCTGTTTTTT. The chain carries TRBV6-2 or TRBV6-3 and TRBJ2-2, with TRBD1 identical over 7 bases. The CDR3 runs to 16 residues. Germline CDR1 MNHEY, CDR2 SVGEGT. V dropped 2 bases and J dropped 0; count of bases not matched to a gene: 3.

This clonotype was found many times. The rearrangement joins TRBV20-1 to TRBJ1-1; TRBD1 might be the D (5 bases). V shed 4 bases and J shed 1 base, with 10 bases lying between them. Per germline, CDR1 DFQATT and CDR2 SNEGSKA (reference sequence). This CDR3 region has 13 residues. In nucleotides, the CDR3 is TGCAGTGCTATGGGACGTACGAACACTGAAGCTTTCTTT. Protein product: CSAMGRTNTEAFF.

The table lists this clonotype with a few counts. This rearrangement joins TRBV9 to TRBJ2-2; D might be TRBD1 or TRBD2, each matching 6 bases. Trimming left V 7 bases short and J 1 base short, with 11 bases between. From germline, CDR1 is SGDLS and CDR2 YYNGEE. This CDR3 contains 14 residues. The CDR3 nucleotides are TGTGCCAGCGCCCGGGGGCGGAACACCGGGGAGCTGTTTTTT. This codes for CASARGRNTGELFF.

This clonotype was counted at least ten times. This chain connects TRBV24-1 to TRBJ2-1, with D perhaps TRBD2 (5 bases). Trimming removed 3 bases from V and 6 bases from J, with 8 bases in between. This CDR3 is 13 amino acids long. The germline gives CDR1 KGHDR, CDR2 SFDVKD. The CDR3 sequence is CATSDGRSNEQFF. The CDR3 DNA reads as TGTGCCACCAGTGATGGGAGATCCAATGAGCAGTTCTTC.